Listed below are T cell receptor beta chains from one sample, sequenced in a study of graft-versus-host responses after intestinal transplantation. Antigens of these TCRs are unknown. Libraries were prepared by immunoSEQ multiplex PCR; TCRdb keeps only in-frame clonotypes and omits some of them. This table holds some 110,000 clones, around 90% found once. The sample was unstimulated CD4+ T cells sorted from spleen or lymph node cells, taken before transplant. These receptors were obtained from a human donor who was the organ donor for an intestinal transplant. Both conserved end residues are part of each CDR3. A D gene is named only where the DNA matches it firmly. Clone size is given for some rows only: seen once, a few or many times, or a class if the clone is expanded.

size | D | J | V | DNA | CDR3
- | TRBD2 | TRBJ2-3 | TRBV30 | TGTGCCTGGAGTGTACCGGGACTAGCGGGAGGACCTCTCACAGATACGCAGTATTTT | CAWSVPGLAGGPLTDTQYF
- | TRBD2 | TRBJ2-3 | TRBV7-9 | TGTGCCAGCAGCTTATTCGCGGGAGAGGGGACAGATACGCAGTATTTT | CASSLFAGEGTDTQYF
- | - | TRBJ2-3 | TRBV11-2 | TGTGCCAGCAGCTTATTCTGGAGGCCGGGGGATGGGGATACGCAGTATTTT | CASSLFWRPGDGDTQYF
- | TRBD2 | TRBJ2-5 | TRBV2 | TGTGCCAGCAGTGAACCTGGGGGGGCTAGCGGGAGCCACTGGTACTTC | CASSEPGGASGSHWYF
few | - | TRBJ1-1 | TRBV4-3 | TGCGCCAGCAGCCAAGCCATAGGGCCAGCTTTCTTT | CASSQAIGPAFF
- | TRBD2 | TRBJ2-7 | TRBV10-3 | TGTGCCATCAGTGGACTAGCTGTGAGCTCCTACGAGCAGTACTTC | CAISGLAVSSYEQYF
- | - | TRBJ2-6 | TRBV2 | TGTGCCAGCAGTGAATTGGGCTCTGGGGCCAACGTCCTGACTTTC | CASSELGSGANVLTF
- | - | TRBJ2-5 | TRBV21-1 | TGTGCCAGCAGCAAAGGCGGCTCAGGTCAAGAGACCCAGTACTTC | CASSKGGSGQETQYF
- | - | TRBJ2-7 | TRBV6-1 | TGTGCCAGCAGTGTAGTGGGCGGGCTTAGCTCCTACGAGCAGTACTTC | CASSVVGGLSSYEQYF
once | TRBD2 | TRBJ2-1 | TRBV28 | TGTGCCAGCAGGCGACTAGCGGGAGGGAGGGGCTACAATGAGCAGTTCTTC | CASRRLAGGRGYNEQFF
- | TRBD1 | TRBJ1-1 | TRBV27 | TGTGCCAGCAGTTTAAAATCCCAGGGGGCTGCGGGGACTGAAGCTTTCTTT | CASSLKSQGAAGTEAFF
- | - | TRBJ2-2 | TRBV5-1 | TGCGCCAGCAGCCTCGGACCGGACACCGGGGAGCTGTTTTTT | CASSLGPDTGELFF
- | - | TRBJ2-2 | TRBV2 | TGTGCCAGCAGTCCGGGAGGGGGCATCACCGGGGAGCTGTTTTTT | CASSPGGGITGELFF
- | - | TRBJ1-4 | TRBV19 | TGTGCCAGTATTTATGGGAGGGCTGCTAATGAAAAACTGTTTTTT | CASIYGRAANEKLFF
once | TRBD1 | TRBJ1-4 | TRBV6-6 | TGTGCCGGGCAGGGGGCGCGTAATGAAAAACTGTTTTTT | CAGQGARNEKLFF
- | TRBD1 | TRBJ2-7 | TRBV28 | TGTGCCAGCAGTTTACCGGGACAGGGGGAATACGAGCAGTACTTC | CASSLPGQGEYEQYF